The 10 T cell receptor beta chains listed next were all sequenced from one sample in a study of vaccination and CD4 T cells after COVID-19. The Oncomine TCR Beta short-read assay generated sequence data from the DNA of cultured CD4+ T cells. Using its own MiXCR run on the PCR reads, TCRdb lists one record per CDR3 protein. The sample lists 20,000 to 25,000 distinct CDR3 sequences; around two fifths were seen once. Treatment defined: roughly 11-day PBMC culture with coronavirus spike peptide pools or control peptides (ViraFEST assay). These receptors lack a known antigen. Sequencing was done on a sample of CD4+ T cells from blood, cultured in vitro. The origin of the receptors is a human donor who had recovered from COVID-19.

The V call is TRBV28, the J call TRBJ2-5, with 7 positions matching TRBD1. Trimming at V came to 9 bases and at J to 1 base, leaving 17 bases not matched to a gene. The length of the CDR3 is 17 residues. Looked up from germline, CDR1 is MDHEN and CDR2 is SYDVKM. The CDR3 DNA reads TGTGCCAGTGACAGGGCGGGTGGCCGGTTATTCCAAGAGACCCAGTACTTC. It specifies CASDRAGGRLFQETQYF.

This chain links TRBV5-1 with TRBJ2-2; 8 bases are a match to TRBD2. Trimming removed 4 bases from V and 9 bases from J; junction bases left unmatched: 11. CDR1 and CDR2 (germline): SGHRS, YFSETQ. The CDR3 covers 15 residues. CDR3 region: CASSPGSSGVWELFF. The CDR3 bases are TGCGCCAGCAGCCCCGGTAGTAGCGGGGTCTGGGAGCTGTTTTTT. The full variable domain, with the rest looked up from reference TRBV5-1 and TRBJ2-2, is KAGVTQTPRYLIKTRGQQVTLSCSPISGHRSVSWYQQTPGQGLQFLFEYFSETQRNKGNFPGRFSGRQFSNSRSEMNVSTLELGDSALYLCASSPGSSGVWELFFGEGSRLTVL.

The chain has TRBV4-3 and TRBJ2-2; D is undetermined. This CDR3 region has 14 residues. Germline V gene data show CDR1 as LGHNA and CDR2 as YSLEER. Trimming cost V 3 bases and J 2 bases, with 7 bases left between them. The CDR3 coding sequence is TGCGCCAGCAGCCAGACCCATAACACCGGGGAGCTGTTTTTT. Its protein product is CASSQTHNTGELFF.

The chain joins TRBV20-1 to TRBJ2-7; TRBD2 matches at 10 bases. This CDR3 is 16 amino acids long. Germline loops: CDR1 DFQATT, CDR2 SNEGSKA (reference sequence). J lost 2 bases, V lost 0 bases, and 7 bases had no gene match. CDR3 nucleotide sequence: TGCAGTGCTAGAGACCGATTAGCGGGAGGCCCCTACGAGCAGTACTTC. This codes for CSARDRLAGGPYEQYF.

Concerning this clonotype: Germline and junction disagree at one end, which may indicate a read error. This CDR3 is CASSLLTPSTDTQYF. The DNA for the CDR3 is TGTGCTAGCAGCTTATTAACTCCTAGCACAGATACGCAGTATTTT. The J gene is TRBJ2-3, the V gene TRBV7-9; D not resolved. CDR1 is SEHNR, CDR2 FQNEAQ, per germline (reference sequence). The CDR3 runs to 15 residues.

J is TRBJ1-1 and V is TRBV12-3 or TRBV12-4; D unresolved. CDR3 length equals 14 residues. The germline V and J ends were trimmed by 1 base and 0 bases, with 6 bases remaining between them. DNA of the CDR3: TGTGCCAGCAGTTTAGAAACGGTGAACACTGAAGCTTTCTTT. Protein sequence: CASSLETVNTEAFF.

This rearrangement joins TRBV6-5 to TRBJ2-3; the D gene is possibly TRBD2 (6 bases). The CDR3 runs to 15 residues. Per the germline V gene, CDR1 is MNHEY and CDR2 is SVGAGI. Trimming stripped 0 bases from V and 1 base from J, with 8 bases between. CDR3 bases: TGTGCCAGCAGTTACTCGCCGGGGGGCACAGATACGCAGTATTTT. Amino acids: CASSYSPGGTDTQYF.

Only a few counts were recorded for this clonotype. The chain carries TRBV2 and TRBJ2-7; D might be TRBD1 or TRBD2, each matching 5 bases. The CDR3 consists of 15 residues. V lost 5 bases to trimming and J lost 6 bases, with 20 bases between them. CDR1 SNHLY and CDR2 FYNNEI come from the germline V gene. The DNA of the CDR3 is TGTGCCAGCAGTTCTGACAGATTGAGGGACGGCGAGCAGTACTTC. It specifies CASSSDRLRDGEQYF.

This chain links TRBV11-3 with TRBJ2-5; D ambiguous. Germline V gene data show CDR1 as SGHNT and CDR2 as YENEEA. CDR3 size: 11 residues. V lost 5 bases and J 7 bases, leaving 8 bases between the germline ends. Here the CDR3 DNA reads TGTGCCAGCAGCGGGTTCGGGACCCAGTACTTC. This sequence encodes CASSGFGTQYF.

V and J are TRBV7-8 and TRBJ2-3; 8 bases match TRBD1. The CDR3 covers 17 residues. Germline CDR1 SGHVS, CDR2 FQNEAQ. J gave up 1 base and V 5 bases, and 11 bases lay outside the gene matches. The DNA of the CDR3 is TGTGCCAGCAGCCACAGGGGGACCACCCTCCGCACAGATACGCAGTATTTT. Translating gives CASSHRGTTLRTDTQYF. The full variable domain, in which reference TRBV7-8 and TRBJ2-3 provide the parts outside the CDR3, is GAGVSQSPRYKVAKRGQDVALRCDPISGHVSLFWYQQALGQGPEFLTYFQNEAQLDKSGLPSDRFFAERPEGSVSTLKIQRTQQEDSAVYLCASSHRGTTLRTDTQYFGPGTRLTVL.